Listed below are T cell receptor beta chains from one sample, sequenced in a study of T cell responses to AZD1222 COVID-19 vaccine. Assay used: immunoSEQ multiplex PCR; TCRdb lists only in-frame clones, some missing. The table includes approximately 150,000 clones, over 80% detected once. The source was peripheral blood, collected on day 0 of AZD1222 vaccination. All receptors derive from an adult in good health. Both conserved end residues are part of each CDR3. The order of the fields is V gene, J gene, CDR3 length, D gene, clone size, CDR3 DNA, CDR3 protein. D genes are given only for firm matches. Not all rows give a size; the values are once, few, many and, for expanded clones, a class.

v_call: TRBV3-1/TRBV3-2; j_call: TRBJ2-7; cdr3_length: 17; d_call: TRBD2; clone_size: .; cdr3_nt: TGTGCCAGCAGCCCCTCCTCACTAGCGGGAGGCTCCTACGAGCAGTACTTC; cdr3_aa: CASSPSSLAGGSYEQYF
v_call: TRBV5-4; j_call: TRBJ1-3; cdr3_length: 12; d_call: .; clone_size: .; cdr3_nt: TGTGCCAGCAGCTTGGCCGGAAACACCATATATTTT; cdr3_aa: CASSLAGNTIYF
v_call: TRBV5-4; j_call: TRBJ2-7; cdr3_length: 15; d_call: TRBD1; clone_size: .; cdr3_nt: TGTGCCAGCAGCTTGCAGGGGGCGAGTACCTACGAGCAGTACTTC; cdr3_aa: CASSLQGASTYEQYF
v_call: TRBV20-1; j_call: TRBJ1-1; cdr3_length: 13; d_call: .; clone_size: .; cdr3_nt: TGCAGTGCTAGTGTCAGGACCGGTGATGAAGCTTTCTTT; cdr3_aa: CSASVRTGDEAFF
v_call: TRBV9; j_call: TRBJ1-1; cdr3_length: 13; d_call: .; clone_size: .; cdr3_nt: TGTGCCAGCAGCGGGGGTTTGAACACTGAAGCTTTCTTT; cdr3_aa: CASSGGLNTEAFF
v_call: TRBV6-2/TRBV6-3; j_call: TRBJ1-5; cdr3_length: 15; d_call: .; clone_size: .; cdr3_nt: TGTGCCAGCAGTTATACGACAGGCAACCATCAGCCCCAGCATTTT; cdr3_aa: CASSYTTGNHQPQHF
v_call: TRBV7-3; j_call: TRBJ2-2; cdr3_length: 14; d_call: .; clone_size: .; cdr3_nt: TGTGCCAGCAGCCTTCTGCGGGCCACCGGGGAGCTGTTTTTT; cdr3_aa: CASSLLRATGELFF
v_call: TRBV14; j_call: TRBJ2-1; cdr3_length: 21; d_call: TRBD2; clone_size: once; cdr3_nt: TGTGCCAGCAGCCAAAAAGTCCGCAAGGGACTAGCGGGGGGGGCCTACAATGAGCAGTTCTTC; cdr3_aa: CASSQKVRKGLAGGAYNEQFF
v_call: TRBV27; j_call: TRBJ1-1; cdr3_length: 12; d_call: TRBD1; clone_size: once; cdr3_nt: TGTGCCAGCAGATCGACAGGGAATGAAGCTTTCTTT; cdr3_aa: CASRSTGNEAFF
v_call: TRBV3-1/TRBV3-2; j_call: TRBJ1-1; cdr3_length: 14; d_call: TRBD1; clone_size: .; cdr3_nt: TGTGCCAGCAGCCTAGGGACAGGGTACACTGAAGCTTTCTTT; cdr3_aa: CASSLGTGYTEAFF
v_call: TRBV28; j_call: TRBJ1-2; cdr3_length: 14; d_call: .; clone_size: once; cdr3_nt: TGTGCCAGCAGTTATCCACCGGCAGGAAATGGCTACACCTTC; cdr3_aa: CASSYPPAGNGYTF
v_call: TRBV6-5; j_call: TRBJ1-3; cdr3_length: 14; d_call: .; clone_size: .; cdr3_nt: TGTGCCAGCAGTCCTGACACCTCTGGAAACACCATATATTTT; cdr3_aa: CASSPDTSGNTIYF
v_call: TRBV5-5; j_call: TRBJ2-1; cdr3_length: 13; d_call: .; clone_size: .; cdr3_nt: TGTGCCAGCAGCTTGGACCAGGTCAATGAGCAGTTCTTC; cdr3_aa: CASSLDQVNEQFF
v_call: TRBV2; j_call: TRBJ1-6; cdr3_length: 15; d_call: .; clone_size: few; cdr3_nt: TGTGCCAGCCTTCTCCGGGGAGGTGGAAGTTCACCCCTCCACTTT; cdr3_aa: CASLLRGGGSSPLHF
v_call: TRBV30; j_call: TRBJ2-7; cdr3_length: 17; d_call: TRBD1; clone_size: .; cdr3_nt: TGTGCCTGGAGTGTCTCGTGGGACAGGGTAAAAGCCTACGAGCAGTACTTC; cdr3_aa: CAWSVSWDRVKAYEQYF
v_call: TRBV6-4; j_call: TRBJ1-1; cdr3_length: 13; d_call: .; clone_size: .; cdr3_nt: TGTGCCAGCAGTGCCACTCGGAACACTGAAGCTTTCTTT; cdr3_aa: CASSATRNTEAFF
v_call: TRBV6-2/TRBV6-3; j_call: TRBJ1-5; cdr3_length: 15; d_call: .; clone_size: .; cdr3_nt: TGTGCCAGCAGTTCCAAGGACAGTACAGTTCAGCCCCAGCATTTT; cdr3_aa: CASSSKDSTVQPQHF
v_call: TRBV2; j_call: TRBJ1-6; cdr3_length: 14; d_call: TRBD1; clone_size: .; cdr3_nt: TGTGCCAGCCACCCGGGACAGTATAATTCACCCCTCCACTTT; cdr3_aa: CASHPGQYNSPLHF